This section outlines one T cell receptor beta chain sequence together with its context. The antigen remains undetermined. This sample is drawn from a study of T cells in narcolepsy. Looking at the study overall: Donors had narcolepsy type 1 or type 2, or were healthy controls.

V gave up 5 bases and J gave up 5 bases; unmatched junction bases: 4. Germline CDR1 reads MNHEY; CDR2 reads SVGAGI. CDR3 length: 14 residues. TCRdb's table, derived via immunoSEQ multiplex PCR, lists solely in-frame clones and lacks some. Here the sample spans over 25,000 clones, 75% to 80% being singletons. Findings and limits, study-wide: No autoreactive T cell clone sequences appeared in some memory CD4+ repertoires. Autoreactive clonotypes reportedly recurred in blood of same and different patients, not controls.

Sequenced material: CD45RA- memory CD4+ T cells from PBMCs. This receptor was obtained from a human donor with narcolepsy. The genes are TRBV6-5 and TRBJ2-3; 10 bases align to TRBD2. Written as DNA, the CDR3 is TGTGCCAGCAGTAGCGGGGGGGCCAAAGATACGCAGTATTTT. Residues: CASSSGGAKDTQYF.